Here is one T cell receptor (beta chain) with its context. Followed over time, Seattle patients had been enrolled while infection was active. This specimen belongs to a study of blood T cell repertoires in COVID-19. Turning to the study itself: Whether acute or convalescent, the COVID-19 samples came from the United States, Italy and Spain.

In the original analysis: Reference gene primer amplification in the assay estimated nucleated cell counts. TCRdb's table, derived via immunoSEQ multiplex PCR, lists solely in-frame clones and lacks some. V and J calls and clone size are copied from that table; D and trimming were computed from the DNA. The sample carries about 58,000 clones, more than 80% recorded once. Sample: peripheral blood. This receptor was obtained from a man in his sixties with COVID-19, enrolled during active disease.

This CDR3 is CASSAPGLAAPSTDTQYF. CDR3 bases: TGTGCCAGCAGCGCTCCGGGACTAGCTGCCCCTAGCACAGATACGCAGTATTTT. The chain has TRBV5-4 and TRBJ2-3, with 9 bases that match TRBD2. The CDR3 sequence is 18 residues long. Per the germline V gene, CDR1 is SGHNT and CDR2 is YYREEE (reference sequence). The trim removed 4 bases at V and 0 bases at J, leaving 12 bases unmatched.